This T cell receptor beta chain was recorded in a study of PD-1 blockade in classical Hodgkin lymphoma. Study-level findings and limits: A significant rise in TCR diversity was seen by C4D1 for CD4+ cells but not for CD8+ cells.

Data came from immunoSEQ multiplex PCR; TCRdb stores just in-frame clones and leaves some out. The sample yields roughly 40,000 clones, more than 70% seen once. To note about this clone: The antigen is not known.

The V gene's germline CDR1 is SGHTA and CDR2 FQGNSA. The CDR3 spans 15 residues. V shed 5 bases and J shed 0 bases, with 11 bases lying between them. This sample's time point: cycle 4 day 1 (C4D1), after less than 7 weeks of nivolumab. No patient escaped relapse after autologous stem cell transplantation, and brentuximab vedotin exposure varied. Sequencing used peripheral blood mononuclear cells (PBMCs), obtained before the fourth cycle of nivolumab. V and J are TRBV7-2 and TRBJ1-3, with D maybe TRBD1 (6 bases). This clonotype was obtained from a human donor with classical Hodgkin lymphoma. CDR3 protein: CASSPRTVSGNTIYF. CDR3 DNA: TGTGCCAGCAGCCCACGGACAGTCTCTGGAAACACCATATATTTT.